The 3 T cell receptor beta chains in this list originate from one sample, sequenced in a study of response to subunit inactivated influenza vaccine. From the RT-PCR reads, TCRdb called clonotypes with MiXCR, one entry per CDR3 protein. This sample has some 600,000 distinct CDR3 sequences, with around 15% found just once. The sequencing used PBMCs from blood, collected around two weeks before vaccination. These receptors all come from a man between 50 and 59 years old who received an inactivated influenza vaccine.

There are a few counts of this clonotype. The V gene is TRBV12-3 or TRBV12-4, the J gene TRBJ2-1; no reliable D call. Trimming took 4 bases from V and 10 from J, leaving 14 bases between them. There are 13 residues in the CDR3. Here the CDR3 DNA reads TGTGCCAGCAGTTCCGGCCCTTTTTGGGAGCAGTTCTTC. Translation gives CASSSGPFWEQFF.

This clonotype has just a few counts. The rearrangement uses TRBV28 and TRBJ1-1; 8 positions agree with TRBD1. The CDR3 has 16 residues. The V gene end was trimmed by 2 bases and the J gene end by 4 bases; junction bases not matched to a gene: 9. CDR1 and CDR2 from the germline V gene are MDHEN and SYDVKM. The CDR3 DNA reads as TGTGCCAGCAGTTTAGGAACCAGGGGGCTTGGCACTGAAGCTTTCTTT. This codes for CASSLGTRGLGTEAFF.

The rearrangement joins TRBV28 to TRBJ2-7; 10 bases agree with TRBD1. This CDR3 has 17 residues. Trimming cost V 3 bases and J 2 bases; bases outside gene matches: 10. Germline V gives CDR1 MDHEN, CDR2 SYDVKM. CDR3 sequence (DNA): TGTGCCAGCAGTTTCGGGACAGGGGTGGAGGGGACCTACGAGCAGTACTTC. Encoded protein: CASSFGTGVEGTYEQYF.